This T cell receptor (beta chain) was identified in a study of cytomegalovirus exposure and HLA in healthy donors. PCR amplification relied on 60 Vbeta primers (plus 13 Jbeta primers). The method was immunoSEQ multiplex PCR; TCRdb's version includes in-frame clones alone and lacks a portion of them. In the table there are over 150,000 clones, 80% of which are singletons. In the case of this clone: The antigen remains undetermined.

Trimming took 7 bases from V and 0 from J, leaving 13 bases between them. This CDR3 is 15 amino acids long. Germline CDR1 and CDR2: MNHNY and SVGAGI (reference sequence). Findings of the study overall: Later analysis identified several of the most significant clusters that appeared linked to common viral pathogens. An Asian-associated ancestry cluster reportedly showed fewer N-insertions than the roughly 670-donor mean in a later analysis. Specific recognition of CMV antigens was confirmed in vitro for three chains (all CMV-associated). Within an earlier analysis, most TCR beta V segments proved productive either about 87% or about 30% of the time.

V usage is TRBV6-6 and J usage is TRBJ1-3, with D possibly being TRBD1 (5 bases). Material: PBMCs. This clonotype was sampled from a young man in good health and CMV-seropositive. CDR3 amino acids: CASTMTVFSGNTIYF. For the CDR3, the DNA is TGTGCCAGCACCATGACAGTCTTCTCTGGAAACACCATATATTTT.